These 13 T cell receptor beta chains share one sample of origin, sequenced in a study of T cell changes during pregnancy in multiple sclerosis. Assay: immunoSEQ multiplex PCR; the TCRdb copy retains only in-frame clones and omits some. The sample consists of under 85,000 clones, 94% of them appearing once. The specimen comprised peripheral blood, sampled in the third trimester of pregnancy. The receptors originated from a female donor with multiple sclerosis, enrolled in a pregnancy study.

The V call is TRBV6-1, the J call TRBJ1-4, with D possibly matching TRBD1 (5 bases). The germline V gene encodes CDR1 MNHNS and CDR2 SASEGT. The V and J ends lost 4 bases and 7 bases respectively, with 13 bases between them. The CDR3 sequence is 14 residues long. The CDR3 nucleotides are TGTGCCAGCAGTGGTGGGGGGGTTGGTGAAAAACTGTTTTTT. Its protein product is CASSGGGVGEKLFF.

The chain is built from TRBV5-1 and TRBJ1-6, with D unresolved. The germline CDR1 and CDR2 sequences are SGHRS and YFSETQ. The CDR3 runs to 15 residues. V was shortened by 0 bases and J by 0 bases, with 4 bases between the two germline ends. The CDR3 nucleotides are TGCGCCAGCAGCTTGGGGAGCTCCTATAATTCACCCCTCCACTTT. Translation gives CASSLGSSYNSPLHF.

The rearrangement joins TRBV11-2 to TRBJ2-2; TRBD1 is a possible D gene (5 bases). Germline loops: CDR1 SGHAT, CDR2 FQNNGV. The length of the CDR3 is 15 residues. V lost 6 bases and J lost 4, with 15 bases in between. The CDR3 loop is CASRTGSRATGELFF. CDR3 sequence (DNA): TGTGCCAGCAGAACCGGTAGCAGGGCCACCGGGGAGCTGTTTTTT.

CDR3 residues: CASSPSYYNEQFF. The CDR3 DNA follows: TGTGCCAGCTCACCCTCCTACTACAATGAGCAGTTCTTC. The genes are TRBV18 and TRBJ2-1; no clear D. Looked up from germline, CDR1 is KGHSH and CDR2 is LQKENI. The CDR3 runs 13 residues. V lost 3 bases and J lost 3, with 6 bases in between. The full variable domain, in which reference TRBV18 and TRBJ2-1 provide the parts outside the CDR3, is NAGVMQNPRHLVRRRGQEARLRCSPMKGHSHVYWYRQLPEEGLKFMVYLQKENIIDESGMPKERFSAEFPKEGPSILRIQQVVRGDSAAYFCASSPSYYNEQFFGPGTRLTVL.

The genes are TRBV5-1 and TRBJ2-1, with 11 positions matching TRBD2. Germline V gene lookup returns CDR1 SGHRS and CDR2 YFSETQ. The CDR3 covers 17 residues. J lost 6 bases, V lost 0 bases, and 8 bases had no gene match. The DNA for the CDR3 is TGCGCCAGCAGCTTGGTGGCTAGCGGGGGGCTGCCCAATGAGCAGTTCTTC. Translating gives CASSLVASGGLPNEQFF.

The chain uses TRBV9 and TRBJ2-7; 8 bases are shared with TRBD1. The CDR3 runs to 12 residues. Trimming at V came to 4 bases and at J to 4 bases, leaving 1 base not matched to a gene. From germline, CDR1 is SGDLS and CDR2 YYNGEE. CDR3 DNA sequence: TGTGCCAGCAGCCGGACAGGGTACGAGCAGTACTTC. It is translated as CASSRTGYEQYF.

The chain employs TRBV15 and TRBJ1-2; weak D call: TRBD1 (5 bases). V was clipped by 2 bases and J by 9 bases, with 7 bases between them. This CDR3 has 11 residues. Germline V gene lookup returns CDR1 LNHNV and CDR2 YYDKDF (reference sequence). CDR3 protein: CATSRQGRYTF. CDR3 DNA sequence: TGTGCCACCAGCAGACAGGGTCGCTACACCTTC. The variable domain in full, with the rest retrieved from reference TRBV15 and TRBJ1-2, is DAMVIQNPRYQVTQFGKPVTLSCSQTLNHNVMYWYQQKSSQAPKLLFHYYDKDFNNEADTPDNFQSRRPNTSFCFLDIRSPGLGDTAMYLCATSRQGRYTFGSGTRLTVV.

The rearrangement joins TRBV4-1 to TRBJ2-5, with 9 nucleotides matching TRBD2. Trimming at V came to 0 bases and at J to 4 bases, leaving 9 bases not matched to a gene. Germline CDR1 is MGHRA and CDR2 is YSYEKL. The CDR3 extends over 17 amino acids. The CDR3 loop is CASSQDRAGGLGETQYF. The CDR3 DNA reads TGCGCCAGCAGCCAAGATAGGGCGGGGGGGCTCGGAGAGACCCAGTACTTC.

The genes are TRBV30 and TRBJ2-7; 8 nucleotides line up with TRBD1. This CDR3 has 14 residues. Germline loops: CDR1 GTSNPN, CDR2 SVGIG (reference sequence). Trimming at V came to 4 bases and at J to 1 base, leaving 6 bases not matched to a gene. DNA of the CDR3: TGTGCCTGGATCCACGGACAGGGATCCTACGAGCAGTACTTC. Amino acids: CAWIHGQGSYEQYF.

This chain uses TRBV10-3 with TRBJ2-6, with TRBD2 matching 9 bases. The CDR3 contains 15 residues. Unmatched junction bases numbered 1, after V lost 3 bases and J lost 4 bases. The germline CDR1 and CDR2 sequences are ENHRY and SYGVKD. The CDR3 loop reads CAISDTSGGANVLTF. The CDR3, as DNA: TGTGCCATCAGTGACACTAGCGGGGGGGCCAACGTCCTGACTTTC.

This clone was counted only a few times. The rearrangement uses TRBV9 and TRBJ1-5, with a possible D match to TRBD1 (6 bases). The V end was cut by 0 bases, the J end by 1 base, with 8 bases between. From germline, CDR1 is SGDLS and CDR2 YYNGEE. This CDR3 is built from 15 residues. DNA for the CDR3: TGTGCCAGCAGCGTAGGAGACAGGAGCAATCAGCCCCAGCATTTT. It yields the protein CASSVGDRSNQPQHF.

Concerning this clone itself: A junction boundary mismatches the germline segment, possibly from a read error. The chain links TRBV11-1 to TRBJ2-7; D uncertain. The CDR3 length is 13 residues. Per the germline V gene, CDR1 is SGHAT and CDR2 is FQDESV (reference sequence). The CDR3 sequence: CASSRPRSYEQYF. For the CDR3, the DNA is TGTGCCAGCAGTCGTCCCCGGAGCTACGAGCAGTATTTC.

The chain uses TRBV12-5 and TRBJ2-5, with 8 nucleotides matching TRBD1. This CDR3 spans 15 amino acids. V gave up 3 bases and J gave up 1 base; unmatched junction bases: 4. The germline V gene encodes CDR1 LGHNT and CDR2 FRNRAP. CDR3 bases: TGTGCTAGTGGTTTAAGACAGGGGAGCCAAGAGACCCAGTACTTC. Translated, it gives CASGLRQGSQETQYF.